This TCR beta chain is drawn from a study of T cells in localized non-small cell lung cancer. Trimming removed 4 bases from V and 5 bases from J; junction bases left unmatched: 7. In germline, CDR1 is SGHTS, CDR2 YDEGEE. This CDR3 spans 15 amino acids. Here immunoSEQ multiplex PCR was the method, and the copy in TCRdb shows in-frame clones only, minus some. There are under 30,000 clones in the sample; 75% to 90% occur only once, and about 14% lies in the top ten. Study observations and caveats: Overall survival was longer when the density of T cells in the blood was higher. The tumor had only one region sequenced, so heterogeneity remains possible. Adjacent lung had a median around 50 of the 100 largest tumor clones.

Comments on this clone: The antigen remains unidentified.

The origin of this receptor is a female donor older than 55 with stage I lung adenocarcinoma. V is TRBV5-8 and J is TRBJ1-5; TRBD1 agrees at 9 bases. This sample comprised peripheral blood, obtained before any cancer treatment. In DNA, the CDR3 is TGTGCCAGCAGCGTGGGACAGGGATTGTATCAGCCCCAGCATTTT. It is translated as CASSVGQGLYQPQHF.